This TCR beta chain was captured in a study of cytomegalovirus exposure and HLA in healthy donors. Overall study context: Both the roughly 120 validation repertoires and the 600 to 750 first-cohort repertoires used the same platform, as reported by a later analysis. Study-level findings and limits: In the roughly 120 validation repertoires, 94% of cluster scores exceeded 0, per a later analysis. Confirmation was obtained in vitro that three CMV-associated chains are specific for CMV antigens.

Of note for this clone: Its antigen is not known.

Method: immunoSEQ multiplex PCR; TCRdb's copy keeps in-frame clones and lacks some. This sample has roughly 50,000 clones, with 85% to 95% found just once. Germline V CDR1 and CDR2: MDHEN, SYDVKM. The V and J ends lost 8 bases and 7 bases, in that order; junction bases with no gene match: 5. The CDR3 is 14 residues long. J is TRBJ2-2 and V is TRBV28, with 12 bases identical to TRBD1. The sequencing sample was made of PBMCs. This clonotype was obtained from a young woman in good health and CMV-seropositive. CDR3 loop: CASGGQGAGGELFF. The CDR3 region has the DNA TGTGCCAGCGGGGGACAGGGGGCAGGCGGGGAGCTGTTTTTT.